This T cell receptor beta chain originates from a study of blood T cell repertoires in COVID-19. The assay was immunoSEQ multiplex PCR, and TCRdb's table has in-frame clones only and misses some. The sample records around 150,000 clones, 88% being singletons. The sample consisted of PBMCs or T cells enriched from blood (not recorded which). The sequence was obtained from a woman aged 50 to 60 who had recovered from COVID-19.

The CDR3 nucleotides are TGTGCCAGCAGTCCTCTGGGGACAGCTAACTATGGCTACACCTTC. Its protein product is CASSPLGTANYGYTF. The J gene is TRBJ1-2, the V gene TRBV6-6; 7 nucleotides agree with TRBD1. Looked up from germline, CDR1 is MNHNY and CDR2 is SVGAGI (reference sequence). There are 15 residues in the CDR3. V trimming: 5 bases; J trimming: 0 bases; junction bases outside the gene matches: 6.